This T cell receptor (beta chain) originates from a study of CD8+ T cells in alopecia areata. Findings of the study overall: It was lesional scalp, especially alopecia totalis/universalis, that showed higher clonality than normal scalp.

On this clone: Its antigen is currently unknown.

The CDR3 extends over 14 amino acids. Trimming shortened V by 4 bases and J by 0 bases, and 13 bases separated the two germline ends. Germline loops: CDR1 GTSNPN, CDR2 SVGIG (reference sequence). Extracted from the samples, RNA was reverse transcribed into cDNA to serve as the sequencing template. Generated by immunoSEQ multiplex PCR, the TCRdb table keeps only in-frame clones and is missing some. Altogether more than 95,000 clones are present, about two fifths being singletons, with the ten largest covering approximately 1.4%. Source material: CD4+ T cells sorted from blood. This TCR was sampled from a human donor with alopecia areata. This sequence joins TRBV30 and TRBJ2-7; D is uncertain. The CDR3 nucleotides read TGTGCCTGGACTCATCGGGCAGGCTCCTACGAGCAGTACTTC. As protein: CAWTHRAGSYEQYF.